These T cell receptor beta chains were read from a single sample in a study of blood T cell repertoires in COVID-19. Only in-frame clones appear in the TCRdb table, and some are missing; sequencing was by immunoSEQ multiplex PCR. The table records tens of thousands of clones, more than 80% of them present only once. Sequenced input: peripheral blood. The receptors derive from a human donor in a cohort sampled during active COVID-19. Each CDR3 is given with its conserved first and last residue. A D gene is named only where the DNA matches it firmly. Some rows mark clone size as missing; the rest say once, few, many or name a class of expanded clone.

clone_size	v_call	d_call	j_call	cdr3_nt	cdr3_aa
once	TRBV7-3	.	TRBJ1-1	TGTGCCAGCAGCCCCCGCGGTGGGCAGGGGAGAGCTTTCTTT	CASSPRGGQGRAFF
.	TRBV18	TRBD1	TRBJ2-6	TGTGCCAGCTCACCGACAGGGTCCGGGGCCAACGTCCTGACTTTC	CASSPTGSGANVLTF
.	TRBV28	.	TRBJ2-7	TGTGCCACCCAGAGTGGGCTGTTCACCTACGAGCAGTACTTC	CATQSGLFTYEQYF
.	TRBV7-9	TRBD1	TRBJ1-6	TGTGCCAGCAGCTTAGGACAGGGGGACGGGTATTCGGCATCACCCCTCCACTTT	CASSLGQGDGYSASPLHF
.	TRBV24-1	TRBD1	TRBJ2-5	TGTGCCACCAGTGAACTCCTTGGGACAGGGGGAGTACAAGAGACCCAGTACTTC	CATSELLGTGGVQETQYF
once	TRBV28	.	TRBJ1-2	TGTGCCAGTAAGGAGGTCTTGGCATATGGCTACACCTTC	CASKEVLAYGYTF
.	TRBV5-1	.	TRBJ2-2	TGCGCCAGCAGCAGACAGAACACCGGGGAGCTGTTTTTT	CASSRQNTGELFF
.	TRBV5-4	.	TRBJ2-3	TGTGCCAGCAGAATCCTTACAGGCGGCCCCAGCACAGATACGCAGTATTTT	CASRILTGGPSTDTQYF
.	TRBV18	TRBD1	TRBJ1-1	TGTGCCAGCTCAGGCAGGGGGGACACTGAAGCTTTCTTT	CASSGRGDTEAFF
few	TRBV13	TRBD1	TRBJ1-6	TGTGCCAGCAGCTTCCGACAGGGTGGGAGTTCACCCCTCCACTTT	CASSFRQGGSSPLHF
.	TRBV5-5	.	TRBJ2-7	TGTGCCAGCAGCTTGACTGTGTACGCCTCCTACGAGCAGTACTTC	CASSLTVYASYEQYF
.	TRBV5-1	TRBD2	TRBJ2-1	TGCGCCAGCAGCTCTGGGACTAGCGGGGTTAGCTCCTACAATGAGCAGTTCTTC	CASSSGTSGVSSYNEQFF
.	TRBV9	TRBD1	TRBJ2-7	TGTGCCAGCAGCGTAGGACAGGGGGGGAAGCAGTACTTC	CASSVGQGGKQYF
.	TRBV7-2	.	TRBJ1-2	TGTGCCAGCAGCTCGGACGCGGGATCCTATGGCTACACCTTC	CASSSDAGSYGYTF
.	TRBV7-9	TRBD1	TRBJ1-4	TGTGCCAGCAGCTTAAGACAGGGTAGTGAAAAACTGTTTTTT	CASSLRQGSEKLFF
.	TRBV19	TRBD1	TRBJ1-2	TGTGCCAGTTTGGGACAGCTAGCTAACTATGGCTACACCTTC	CASLGQLANYGYTF
.	TRBV2	TRBD1	TRBJ2-1	TGTGCCAGCAGTGAACAGGCTGGGACAGGGGGATACAATGAGCAGTTCTTC	CASSEQAGTGGYNEQFF
.	TRBV5-1	TRBD1	TRBJ1-2	TGCGCCAGCAGCCCGGACAGGGATGGCTACACCTTC	CASSPDRDGYTF
.	TRBV5-4	TRBD1	TRBJ2-2	TGTGCCAGCAGCTTGGAAGGACAGGGGGCGAAAGTCGGGGAGCTGTTTTTT	CASSLEGQGAKVGELFF
.	TRBV3-1/TRBV3-2	.	TRBJ2-5	TGTGCCAGCAGCCAAAGAACGGGTAGGCAAGAGACCCAGTACTTC	CASSQRTGRQETQYF
.	TRBV29-1	.	TRBJ2-7	TGCAGCGTTGAAACTCCTACCTACGAGCAGTACTTC	CSVETPTYEQYF
.	TRBV7-2	TRBD1	TRBJ1-1	TGTGCCAGCAGCGCGACAGGGATCACTGAAGCTTTCTTT	CASSATGITEAFF
.	TRBV19	.	TRBJ1-4	TGTGCCAGTTCAAATGAAAAACTGTTTTTT	CASSNEKLFF
few	TRBV29-1	.	TRBJ2-3	TGCAGCGTTACGGGGGGCGAAATCGCAGATACGCAGTATTTT	CSVTGGEIADTQYF
.	TRBV6-5	.	TRBJ1-5	TGTGCCAGCAGTCCCTCGGGGGTTCGGGATCAGCCCCAGCATTTT	CASSPSGVRDQPQHF
.	TRBV7-8	.	TRBJ1-1	TGTGCCAGCAGGCCGGCAGGGGTCAAGGGGAACACTGAAGCTTTCTTT	CASRPAGVKGNTEAFF
.	TRBV15	TRBD1	TRBJ2-2	TGTGCCACCAGACGGGACAGCCAAGGTGGGGAGCTGTTTTTT	CATRRDSQGGELFF
.	TRBV5-1	.	TRBJ1-2	TGCGCCAGCAGCTTGGGAGGGACTGTGGCGTATGGCTACACCTTC	CASSLGGTVAYGYTF
.	TRBV5-1	.	TRBJ1-5	TGCGCCAGCAGCCCGGACAGTAGCAATCAGCCCCAGCATTTT	CASSPDSSNQPQHF
.	TRBV16	.	TRBJ2-7	TGTGCCAGCAGCCGGATGGCGGTGCTTTCCTACGAGCAGTACTTC	CASSRMAVLSYEQYF
.	TRBV6-5	.	TRBJ1-2	TGTGCCAGCAGTTACCTCCGGGGAGCGAACTATGGCTACACCTTC	CASSYLRGANYGYTF
.	TRBV7-9	.	TRBJ2-1	TGTGCCAGCTCTTACGGGACAAAAAACAATGAGCAGTTCTTC	CASSYGTKNNEQFF
.	TRBV6-1	TRBD1	TRBJ1-3	TGTGCCAGCAGTGAATTGGACAGGGGGGGACGTCGGGGAAACACCATATATTTT	CASSELDRGGRRGNTIYF
.	TRBV29-1	.	TRBJ1-3	TGCAGCGTAAGACAGGTAGCTGGAAACACCATATATTTT	CSVRQVAGNTIYF
.	TRBV27	.	TRBJ2-3	TGTGCCAGCAGTTTAAACGCAGTTCGAAGCACAGATACGCAGTATTTT	CASSLNAVRSTDTQYF
.	TRBV9	.	TRBJ2-1	TGTGCCAGCAGCGTAGAGAGCAGGGGTGGGTACAATGAGCAGTTCTTC	CASSVESRGGYNEQFF
once	TRBV19	.	TRBJ1-5	TGTGCCAGTAGTATAATGAGCGCGGAATCACAGCCCCAGCATTTT	CASSIMSAESQPQHF
once	TRBV6-1	.	TRBJ2-1	TGTGCCAGCAGTGAAGCGAGCCCCGGTGGGTTCTTC	CASSEASPGGFF
.	TRBV6-2/TRBV6-3	.	TRBJ2-1	TGTGCCAGCAGTAACCCTGGCGGCGCCTACAATGAGCAGTTCTTC	CASSNPGGAYNEQFF
.	TRBV24-1	TRBD2	TRBJ2-1	TGTGCCACCAAAGCGGGAGGGCCCGATGGGGAGCAGTTCTTC	CATKAGGPDGEQFF
.	TRBV6-5	TRBD1	TRBJ2-4	TGTGCCAGTGAGGGACAGCTTCAGTACTTC	CASEGQLQYF
.	TRBV7-3	TRBD1	TRBJ2-7	TGTGCCAGCAGCTTAGGGACAGGCTACGAGCAGTACTTC	CASSLGTGYEQYF
.	TRBV12-3/TRBV12-4	.	TRBJ1-2	TGTGCCAGCAGTTTATCGGGGGGTGGCTACACCTTC	CASSLSGGGYTF
.	TRBV19	TRBD2	TRBJ2-5	TGTGCCAGTAGCTCGGGGGGTACCGAGACCCAGTACTTC	CASSSGGTETQYF
.	TRBV7-9	TRBD1	TRBJ2-7	TGTGCCAGCAGCTTAGGGACAGGGGTCGACGAGCAGTACTTC	CASSLGTGVDEQYF
.	TRBV5-8	TRBD1	TRBJ2-2	TGTGCCAGCAGCTCGCGGACAGGGGGGACCGGGGAGCTGTTTTTT	CASSSRTGGTGELFF
.	TRBV10-3	TRBD2	TRBJ2-7	TGTGCCACTAGGACTAGCGACTACGAGCAGTACTTC	CATRTSDYEQYF
.	TRBV5-5	TRBD1	TRBJ2-3	TGTGCCAGCAGCTTGTCTCACGGGACAGGGGGCCCAGATACGCAGTATTTT	CASSLSHGTGGPDTQYF
.	TRBV19	.	TRBJ2-2	TGTGCCAGTAGTATACGAACAGGGTCCGGGGAGCTGTTTTTT	CASSIRTGSGELFF
.	TRBV19	TRBD1	TRBJ2-2	TGTGCCAGCGACAGGGGGCAGTACACCGGGGAGCTGTTTTTT	CASDRGQYTGELFF
.	TRBV28	.	TRBJ1-2	TGTGCCAGCAGGGAGACTCAGCGTGGCTACACCTTC	CASRETQRGYTF
.	TRBV5-1	.	TRBJ1-2	TGCGCCAGCAGCTTGAATAAGCTTGGCTACACCTTC	CASSLNKLGYTF
.	TRBV30	.	TRBJ2-3	TGTGCCTGGAGCTCAGGCCTTGGCCAGGCAGATACGCAGTATTTT	CAWSSGLGQADTQYF
.	TRBV19	.	TRBJ1-4	TGTGCCAGTAGGACAACGGCCACTAATGAAAAACTGTTTTTT	CASRTTATNEKLFF
.	TRBV15	.	TRBJ1-5	TGTGCCACCAGCAGAGATAGAGACAATCAGCCCCAGCATTTT	CATSRDRDNQPQHF
.	TRBV28	TRBD1	TRBJ1-1	TGTGCCAGCAGCACCGGACAGGAACGGGGGGAAGCTTTCTTT	CASSTGQERGEAFF
.	TRBV9	.	TRBJ1-1	TGTGCCAGCAGCGTAGACGTCAGGGAGAACACTGAAGCTTTCTTT	CASSVDVRENTEAFF